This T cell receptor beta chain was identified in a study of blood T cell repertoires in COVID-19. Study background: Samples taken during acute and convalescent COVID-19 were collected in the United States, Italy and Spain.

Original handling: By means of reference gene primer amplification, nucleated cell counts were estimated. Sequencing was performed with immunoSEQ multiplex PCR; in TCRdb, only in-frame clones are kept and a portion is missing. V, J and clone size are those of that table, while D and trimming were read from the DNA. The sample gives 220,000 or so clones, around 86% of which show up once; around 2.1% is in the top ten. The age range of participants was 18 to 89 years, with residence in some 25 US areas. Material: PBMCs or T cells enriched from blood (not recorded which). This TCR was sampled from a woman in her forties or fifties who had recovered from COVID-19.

The CDR3 is CAWVRRSTNYGYTF. The CDR3 coding sequence is TGTGCCTGGGTGAGACGGAGTACTAACTATGGCTACACCTTC. The chain couples TRBV30 to TRBJ1-2; D remains ambiguous. The V end lost 5 bases, the J end lost 0 bases, and 13 bases lay between the germline ends. Germline assignment: CDR1 GTSNPN and CDR2 SVGIG (reference sequence). This CDR3 region has 14 residues.